A single T cell receptor beta chain is shown here with its context. These data originate in a study of T-cell memory formation after mild COVID-19. Germline V gene lookup returns CDR1 MNHEY and CDR2 SMNVEV (reference sequence). Trimming cost V 5 bases and J 7 bases; bases outside gene matches: 8. There are 15 residues in the CDR3. TCRdb analysed the 5' RACE reads with MiXCR anew, one entry per CDR3 protein. In the table there are 95,000 to 120,000 distinct CDR3 sequences, 22% of which are singletons. The sequence was collected from a young man who had mild COVID-19 (a few samples of this study predate the infection). Cell type and time point are not known. This chain links TRBV27 with TRBJ2-1, with 10 bases identical to TRBD1. The sample comprised PBMCs or a T cell subset sorted from them (not recorded which). The CDR3 loop reads CASSRDRGRANEQFF. The CDR3 region has the DNA TGTGCCAGCAGTCGCGACAGGGGGCGGGCGAATGAGCAGTTCTTC.